This note documents a single T cell receptor beta chain sequence. Its antigen specificity is not known. Base qualities are not at hand, and no much larger clone is one base apart. The CDR3 regions of human TCRbeta chains were analyzed by immunosequencing. In the paper's pipeline: TCRs in the repertoires were compared against a reference library of SARS-CoV-2-specific TCRs that had been generated with the MIRA antigen-specificity platform. Breadth was defined as the fraction of unique TCRs that were SARS-CoV-2-associated. Depth was defined as the fraction of total T cells that were SARS-CoV-2-associated. Using the MIRA data, each spike-specific TCR was mapped to the spike region that the TCR reacts to and placed in a CD4 or CD8 class. Log10-transformed breadth and depth values were compared by one-way ANOVA with Sidak's multiple comparisons tests. The table was pulled from immuneACCESS by TCRdb, which kept in-frame rearrangements only. Such tables lose some clones; where checked, under half of the loss comes from unresolved V genes, and the rest has no known cause. D and trimming were read from the DNA, whereas the V and J calls and clone size are those reported in that table. Counted in this sample were some 200,000 clones; roughly nine tenths of them appeared once. The leading ten clones occupy under 4% of the sample.

The sample originates from a study of T cell responses to AZD1222 COVID-19 vaccine (dated by TCRdb to about 2021). Regarding the research as a whole: A total of just over 230 trial participants underwent TCR sequencing, of whom 207 received two doses of AZD1222 and approximately 25 received two doses of the MenACWY control vaccine. Trial participants were enrolled by age into 18-55, 56-69 and 70-plus year subgroups, with 148, 28 and 57 TCR-sequenced participants respectively. Findings and caveats that apply to the study as a whole: Conclusions about previously exposed vaccinees were limited because only a handful of AZD1222 recipients were SARS-CoV-2 seropositive at baseline. Participants were mostly white British and included more females than males, and it was suggested by the authors that clonal diversity may have been underestimated. In the small 56-69-year group, the increase in depth fell short of significance, most likely because of low power. Reportedly, close to half of the unique spike-specific TCRs recognized epitopes lying outside the regions that are mutated in the B.1.351 and B.1.1.7 variants. Because no day 14 peak-response samples were available, the repertoires could be characterized only after the peak T cell response. The vaccine-associated CD4 TCRs covered the entire spike protein, and the dominant responses fell in regions 160-218 and 743-854. Spike-specific TCR breadth and depth rose significantly after two AZD1222 doses compared with day 0 and with MenACWY recipients.

The intended sense of this specimen's time point label: about 28 days (+/-7) after the second vaccine dose. AZD1222 recipients given second doses at about 4 weeks or at about 12 weeks were pooled, since spike-specific TCR depth and breadth were not found to differ between the two schedules. Vaccinee samples were obtained from the UK trials COV001 and COV002, which included a single-blind randomized controlled phase 2/3 trial of AZD1222 (ChAdOx1 nCoV-19) in healthy adults. Trial participant PBMC samples were collected at day 0 and day 28 after the second dose for TCRbeta chain sequencing. At the junction V is shortened by 5 bases and J by 2 bases, with 7 bases in between. The germline V gene supplies CDR1 SGHTA and CDR2 FQGNSA. From cysteine to phenylalanine, the CDR3 is 12 amino acids long. The sequence is cut down to CDR3 DNA, 36 bases in frame from base 1.

Recombination linked TRBV7-2 to TRBJ2-7; a tentative D match to TRBD2 spans 5 bases. This clonotype originated in an adult who received the AZD1222 COVID-19 vaccine. The source was peripheral blood, collected 28 days after the second AZD1222 dose. The bases read TGTGCCAGCAGCCCGACTACCTACGAGCAGTACTTC. Translated, this is CASSPTTYEQYF.